These T cell receptor beta chains were read from a single sample in a study of cytomegalovirus exposure and HLA in healthy donors. The data were produced by immunoSEQ multiplex PCR, yet TCRdb's version contains in-frame clones alone and is incomplete. The data contain 95,000 to 150,000 clones, 15% of them seen just once; the ten biggest clones take up under 2.5%. The sequenced material came from PBMCs. The receptors were gathered from a woman aged 18-29 years in good health and CMV-seronegative. Each CDR3 is given with its conserved first and last residue. D genes are given only for firm matches. Expanded clones are given a class, and other clones once, few, many or no size at all.

V,length,size,J,D,DNA,CDR3
TRBV5-6,15,few,TRBJ2-6,.,TGTGCCAGCAGGCTCACGGAGGCTGGGGCCAACGTCCTGACTTTC,CASRLTEAGANVLTF
TRBV7-2,16,.,TRBJ2-3,.,TGTGCCAGCATCATAAAGGGGACACCAGACACAGATACGCAGTATTTT,CASIIKGTPDTDTQYF
TRBV15,12,few,TRBJ2-3,TRBD1,TGTGCCACCCGACAGGGGTCAGATACGCAGTATTTT,CATRQGSDTQYF
TRBV7-2,14,.,TRBJ1-4,.,TGTGCCAGCAGCCGCGGGGGTACTAATGAAAAACTGTTTTTT,CASSRGGTNEKLFF
TRBV2,17,few,TRBJ2-3,TRBD2,TGTGCCAGCAGTGATCCGAGGCGGGAGGGCGGCGCAGATACGCAGTATTTT,CASSDPRREGGADTQYF
TRBV6-4,15,.,TRBJ2-1,TRBD2,TGTGCCAGCAGTGACTCGCGGGGGGGCTACAATGAGCAGTTCTTC,CASSDSRGGYNEQFF
TRBV9,14,.,TRBJ2-7,.,TGTGCCAGCAGCGGCCGACAGGATAACTACGAGCAGTACTTC,CASSGRQDNYEQYF
TRBV13,16,.,TRBJ2-1,TRBD2,TGTGCCAGCAGCCCGGGACTAGCGGGATTTGGCAATGAGCAGTTCTTC,CASSPGLAGFGNEQFF
TRBV6-1,15,many,TRBJ2-7,TRBD1,TGTGCCAGCAGTGAAGGACAGGGGTCCTCCTACGAGCAGTACTTC,CASSEGQGSSYEQYF
TRBV6-5,13,few,TRBJ2-7,.,TGTGCCAGCAGTCCTAAAATATTCGGCGAGCAGTACTTC,CASSPKIFGEQYF
TRBV2,12,.,TRBJ2-2,.,TGTGCCATCACCTCGGGGACCGGGGAGCTGTTTTTT,CAITSGTGELFF
TRBV7-2,15,.,TRBJ2-3,.,TGTGCCAGCAAACAGACCGGGAGACCGACAGATACGCAGTATTTT,CASKQTGRPTDTQYF
TRBV10-2,13,few,TRBJ2-7,TRBD1,TGCGCCAGCACCTGGACAGGGACCTACGAGCAGTACTTC,CASTWTGTYEQYF
TRBV18,13,few,TRBJ1-2,.,TGTGCCAGCTCCTACAGGGAGATCCATGGCTACACCTTC,CASSYREIHGYTF